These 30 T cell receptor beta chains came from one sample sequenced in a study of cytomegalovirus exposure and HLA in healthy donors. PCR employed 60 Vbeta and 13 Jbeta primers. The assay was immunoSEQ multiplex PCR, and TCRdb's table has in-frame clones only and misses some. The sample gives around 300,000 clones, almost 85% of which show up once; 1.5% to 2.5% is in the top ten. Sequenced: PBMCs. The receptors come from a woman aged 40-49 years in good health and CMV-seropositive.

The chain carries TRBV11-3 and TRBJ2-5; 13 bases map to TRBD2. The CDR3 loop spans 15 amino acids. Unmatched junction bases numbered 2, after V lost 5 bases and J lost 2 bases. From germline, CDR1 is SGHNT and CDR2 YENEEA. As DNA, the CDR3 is TGTGCCAGCAGCCAGGGACTAGCGGGACAAGAGACCCAGTACTTC. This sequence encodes CASSQGLAGQETQYF.

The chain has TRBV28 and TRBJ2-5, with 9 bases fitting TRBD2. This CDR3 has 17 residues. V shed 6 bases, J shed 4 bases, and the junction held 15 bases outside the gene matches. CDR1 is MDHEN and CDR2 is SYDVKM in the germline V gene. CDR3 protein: CASSPSLRREGTETQYF. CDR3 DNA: TGTGCCAGCAGCCCTTCCCTACGGCGGGAGGGCACAGAGACCCAGTACTTC.

CDR3 loop: CSANGQGKRYF. The CDR3 DNA reads TGCAGTGCTAACGGACAGGGAAAGCGGTATTTT. The chain uses TRBV20-1 and TRBJ2-3; 8 bases match TRBD1. The CDR3 length is 11 residues. V dropped 4 bases and J dropped 14; count of bases not matched to a gene: 8. The germline V gene encodes CDR1 DFQATT and CDR2 SNEGSKA (reference sequence).

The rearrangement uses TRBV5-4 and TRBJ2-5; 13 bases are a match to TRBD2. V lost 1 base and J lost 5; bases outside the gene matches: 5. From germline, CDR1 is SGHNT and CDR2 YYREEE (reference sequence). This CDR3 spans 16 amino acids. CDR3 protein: CASSLKLAGGWETQYF. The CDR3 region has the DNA TGTGCCAGCAGCTTGAAACTAGCGGGAGGGTGGGAGACCCAGTACTTC.

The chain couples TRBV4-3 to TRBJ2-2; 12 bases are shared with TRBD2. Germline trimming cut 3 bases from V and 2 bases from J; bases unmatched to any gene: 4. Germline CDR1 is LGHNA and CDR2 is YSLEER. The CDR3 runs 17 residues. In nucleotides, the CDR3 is TGCGCCAGCAGCCAGCCTGGACTAGCGGGAAACACCGGGGAGCTGTTTTTT. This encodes CASSQPGLAGNTGELFF.

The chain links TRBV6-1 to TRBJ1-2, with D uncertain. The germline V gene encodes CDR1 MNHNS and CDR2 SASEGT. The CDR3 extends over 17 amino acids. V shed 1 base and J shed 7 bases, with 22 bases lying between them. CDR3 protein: CASSEGVVGFGVGGYTF. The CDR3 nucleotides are TGTGCCAGCAGTGAAGGCGTGGTCGGGTTCGGAGTAGGTGGCTACACCTTC.

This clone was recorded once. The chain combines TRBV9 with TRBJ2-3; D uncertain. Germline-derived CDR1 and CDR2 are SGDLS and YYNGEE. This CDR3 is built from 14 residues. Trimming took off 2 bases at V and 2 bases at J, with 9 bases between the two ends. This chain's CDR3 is CASSVDSNTDTQYF. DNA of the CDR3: TGTGCCAGCAGCGTCGATAGTAACACAGATACGCAGTATTTT.

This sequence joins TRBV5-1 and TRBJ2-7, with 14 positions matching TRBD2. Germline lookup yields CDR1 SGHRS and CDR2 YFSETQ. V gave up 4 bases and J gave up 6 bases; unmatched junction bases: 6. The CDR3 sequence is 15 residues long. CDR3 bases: TGCGCCAGCAGCACGCCGGGACTAGCGGGAGTCGAGCAGTACTTC. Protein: CASSTPGLAGVEQYF.

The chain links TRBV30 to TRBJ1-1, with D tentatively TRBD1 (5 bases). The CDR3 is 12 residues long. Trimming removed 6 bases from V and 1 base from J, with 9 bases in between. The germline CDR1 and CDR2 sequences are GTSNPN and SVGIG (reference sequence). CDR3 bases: TGTGCCTGTGACGACAGGAACACTGAAGCTTTCTTT. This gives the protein CACDDRNTEAFF.

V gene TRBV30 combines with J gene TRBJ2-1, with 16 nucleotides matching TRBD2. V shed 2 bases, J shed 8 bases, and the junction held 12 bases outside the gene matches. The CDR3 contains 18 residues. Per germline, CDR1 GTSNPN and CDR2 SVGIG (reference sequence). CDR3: CAWSRNPGLAGGLYEQFF. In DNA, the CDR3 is TGTGCCTGGAGTCGGAACCCGGGACTAGCGGGAGGGCTCTATGAGCAGTTCTTC.

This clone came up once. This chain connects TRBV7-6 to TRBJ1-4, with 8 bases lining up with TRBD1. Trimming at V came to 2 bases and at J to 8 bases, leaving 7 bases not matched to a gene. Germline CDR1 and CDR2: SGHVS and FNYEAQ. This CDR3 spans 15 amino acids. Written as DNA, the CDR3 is TGTGCCAGCAGCTTAACCCGACAGGGGAGCGAAAAACTGTTTTTT. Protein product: CASSLTRQGSEKLFF.

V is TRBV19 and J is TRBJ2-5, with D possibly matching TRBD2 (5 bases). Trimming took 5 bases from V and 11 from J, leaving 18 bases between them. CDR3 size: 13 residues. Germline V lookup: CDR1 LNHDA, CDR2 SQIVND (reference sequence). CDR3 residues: CASSGGPSWEQYF. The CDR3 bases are TGTGCCAGTAGTGGCGGGCCGTCTTGGGAGCAGTACTTC. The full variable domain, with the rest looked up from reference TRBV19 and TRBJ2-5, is DGGITQSPKYLFRKEGQNVTLSCEQNLNHDAMYWYRQDPGQGLRLIYYSQIVNDFQKGDIAEGYSVSREKKESFPLTVTSAQKNPTAFYLCASSGGPSWEQYFGPGTRLLVL.

The DNA of the CDR3 is TGTGCCAGCAGCGTAGTACAGGGGGCTCCGTACGAGCAGTACTTC. Its protein product is CASSVVQGAPYEQYF. This rearrangement joins TRBV9 to TRBJ2-7; 9 bases fit TRBD1. The CDR3 runs 15 residues. Germline-derived CDR1 and CDR2 are SGDLS and YYNGEE. With 0 bases clipped from V and 4 bases from J, the junction kept 5 bases outside the gene matches. Variable domain in full (rest from reference TRBV9 and TRBJ2-7): DSGVTQTPKHLITATGQRVTLRCSPRSGDLSVYWYQQSLDQGLQFLIQYYNGEERAKGNILERFSAQQFPDLHSELNLSSLELGDSALYFCASSVVQGAPYEQYFGPGTRLTVT.

This chain's CDR3 is CASSELAGVGEQYF. CDR3 in DNA: TGTGCCAGCAGTGAATTGGCGGGGGTAGGAGAGCAGTACTTC. The J gene is TRBJ2-7, the V gene TRBV6-4, with 7 bases lining up with TRBD2. V lost 3 bases and J lost 7; bases outside the gene matches: 9. The CDR3 is 14 residues long. Germline lookup yields CDR1 MRHNA and CDR2 SNTAGT.

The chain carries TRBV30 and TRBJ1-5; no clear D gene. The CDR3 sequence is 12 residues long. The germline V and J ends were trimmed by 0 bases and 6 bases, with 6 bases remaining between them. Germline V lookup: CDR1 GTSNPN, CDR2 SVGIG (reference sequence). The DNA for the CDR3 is TGTGCCTGGAGTGTAGGCGGTCAGCCCCAGCATTTT. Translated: CAWSVGGQPQHF.

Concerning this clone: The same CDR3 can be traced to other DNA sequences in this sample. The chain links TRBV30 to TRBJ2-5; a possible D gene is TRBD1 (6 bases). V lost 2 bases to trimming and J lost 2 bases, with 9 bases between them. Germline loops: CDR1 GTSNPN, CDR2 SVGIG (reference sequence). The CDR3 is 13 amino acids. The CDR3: CAWSRDTQETQYF. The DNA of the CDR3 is TGTGCCTGGAGTAGGGACACACAAGAGACCCAGTACTTC.

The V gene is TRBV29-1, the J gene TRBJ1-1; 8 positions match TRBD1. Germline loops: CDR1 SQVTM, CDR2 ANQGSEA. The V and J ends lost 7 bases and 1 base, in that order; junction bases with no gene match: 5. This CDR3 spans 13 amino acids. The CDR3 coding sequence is TGCAGCGCCGCCGACAGGGGGAACACTGAAGCTTTCTTT. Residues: CSAADRGNTEAFF.

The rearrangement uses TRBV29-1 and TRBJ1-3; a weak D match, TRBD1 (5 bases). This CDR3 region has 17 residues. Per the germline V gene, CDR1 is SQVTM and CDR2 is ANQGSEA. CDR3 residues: CLSAGLPRDGSGNTIYF. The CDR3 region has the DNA TGCCTCTCCGCGGGACTACCTCGGGACGGCTCTGGAAACACCATATATTTT.

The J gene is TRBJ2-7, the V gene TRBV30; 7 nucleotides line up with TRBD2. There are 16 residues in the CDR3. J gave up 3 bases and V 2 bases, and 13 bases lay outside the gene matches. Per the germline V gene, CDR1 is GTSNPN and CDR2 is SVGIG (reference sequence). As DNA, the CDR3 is TGTGCCTGGAGTTCTCTCTTGGGAGGGGCCGACTACGAGCAGTACTTC. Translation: CAWSSLLGGADYEQYF. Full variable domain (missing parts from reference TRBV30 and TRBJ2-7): SQTIHQWPATLVQPVGSPLSLECTVEGTSNPNLYWYRQAAGRGLQLLFYSVGIGQISSEVPQNLSASRPQDRQFILSSKKLLLSDSGFYLCAWSSLLGGADYEQYFGPGTRLTVT.

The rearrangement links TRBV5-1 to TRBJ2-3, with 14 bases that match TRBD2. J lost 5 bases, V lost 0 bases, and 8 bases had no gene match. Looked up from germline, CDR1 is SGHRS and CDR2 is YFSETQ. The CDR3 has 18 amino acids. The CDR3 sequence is CASSLGGLAGVDGDTQYF. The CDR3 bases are TGCGCCAGCAGCTTGGGGGGACTAGCGGGAGTCGACGGAGATACGCAGTATTTT.

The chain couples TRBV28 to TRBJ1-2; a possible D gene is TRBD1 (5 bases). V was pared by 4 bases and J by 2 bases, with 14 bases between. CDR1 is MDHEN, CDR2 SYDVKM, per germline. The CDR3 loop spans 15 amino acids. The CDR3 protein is CASSSTGGPNYGYTF. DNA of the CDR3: TGTGCCAGCAGTTCCACCGGGGGACCGAACTATGGCTACACCTTC.

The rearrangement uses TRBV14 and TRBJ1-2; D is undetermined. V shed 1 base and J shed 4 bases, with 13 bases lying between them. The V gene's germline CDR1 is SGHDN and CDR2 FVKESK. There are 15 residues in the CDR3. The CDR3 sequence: CASSQVVGSPYGYTF. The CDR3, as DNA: TGTGCCAGCAGCCAAGTTGTGGGCTCACCCTATGGCTACACCTTC.

The CDR3 sequence: CASSVAPLQRPTGTDTQYF. The CDR3 DNA sequence: TGTGCCAGCAGCGTAGCCCCTCTCCAGCGACCCACCGGCACAGATACGCAGTATTTT. V and J are TRBV9 and TRBJ2-3; D unclear. The ends were cut back, 0 bases at V and 1 base at J, with 21 bases in the middle. The CDR3 is made up of 19 amino acids. Germline lookup yields CDR1 SGDLS and CDR2 YYNGEE.

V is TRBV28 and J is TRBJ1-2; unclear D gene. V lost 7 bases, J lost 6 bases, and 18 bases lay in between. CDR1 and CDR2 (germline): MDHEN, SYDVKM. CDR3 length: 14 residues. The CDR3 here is CASNPPGQRNGYTF. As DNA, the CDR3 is TGTGCCAGCAACCCTCCGGGCCAGCGGAATGGCTACACCTTC.

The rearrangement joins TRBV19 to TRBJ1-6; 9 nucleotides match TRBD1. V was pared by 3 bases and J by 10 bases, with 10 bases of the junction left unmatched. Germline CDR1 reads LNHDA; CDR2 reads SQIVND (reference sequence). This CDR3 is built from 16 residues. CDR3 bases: TGTGCCAGTAGTATTTTGGGGACAGGGATCGGATCACCCCTCCACTTT. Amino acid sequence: CASSILGTGIGSPLHF. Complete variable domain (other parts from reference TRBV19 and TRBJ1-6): DGGITQSPKYLFRKEGQNVTLSCEQNLNHDAMYWYRQDPGQGLRLIYYSQIVNDFQKGDIAEGYSVSREKKESFPLTVTSAQKNPTAFYLCASSILGTGIGSPLHFGNGTRLTVT.

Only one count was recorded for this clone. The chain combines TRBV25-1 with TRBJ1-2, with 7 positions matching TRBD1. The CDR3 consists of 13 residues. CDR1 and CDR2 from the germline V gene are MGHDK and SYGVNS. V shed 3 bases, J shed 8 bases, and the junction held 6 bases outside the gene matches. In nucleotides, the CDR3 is TGTGCCAGCAGTGACGGAGGGGGCATGGGCTACACCTTC. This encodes CASSDGGGMGYTF.

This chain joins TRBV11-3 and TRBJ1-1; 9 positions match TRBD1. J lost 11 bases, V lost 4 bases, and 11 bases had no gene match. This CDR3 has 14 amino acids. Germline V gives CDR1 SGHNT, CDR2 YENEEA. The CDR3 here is CASSSSTGGSWAFF. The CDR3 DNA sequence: TGTGCCAGCAGCTCCTCGACAGGGGGTAGTTGGGCTTTCTTT. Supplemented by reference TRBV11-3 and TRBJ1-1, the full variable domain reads EAGVVQSPRYKIIEKKQPVAFWCNPISGHNTLYWYLQNLGQGPELLIRYENEEAVDDSQLPKDRFSAERLKGVDSTLKIQPAELGDSAVYLCASSSSTGGSWAFFGQGTRLTVV.

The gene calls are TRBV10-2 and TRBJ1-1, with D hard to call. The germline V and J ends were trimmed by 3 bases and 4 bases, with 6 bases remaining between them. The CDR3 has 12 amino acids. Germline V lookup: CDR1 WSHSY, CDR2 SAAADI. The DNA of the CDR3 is TGCGCCAGCAGTGAACCCGGCACTGAAGCTTTCTTT. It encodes CASSEPGTEAFF.

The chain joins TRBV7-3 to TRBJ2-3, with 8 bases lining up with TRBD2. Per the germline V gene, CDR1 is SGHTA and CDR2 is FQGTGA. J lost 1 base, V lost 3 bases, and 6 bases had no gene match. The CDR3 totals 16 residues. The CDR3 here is CASSFSSGRGTDTQYF. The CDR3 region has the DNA TGTGCCAGCAGCTTCTCGAGCGGGAGAGGCACAGATACGCAGTATTTT.

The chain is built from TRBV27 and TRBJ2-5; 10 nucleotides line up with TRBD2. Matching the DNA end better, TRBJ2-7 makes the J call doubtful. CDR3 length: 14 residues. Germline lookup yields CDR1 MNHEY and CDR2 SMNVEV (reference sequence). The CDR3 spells CASSRLAGAYEQYF. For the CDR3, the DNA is TGTGCCAGCAGCAGACTAGCGGGTGCCTACGAGCAGTACTTC.